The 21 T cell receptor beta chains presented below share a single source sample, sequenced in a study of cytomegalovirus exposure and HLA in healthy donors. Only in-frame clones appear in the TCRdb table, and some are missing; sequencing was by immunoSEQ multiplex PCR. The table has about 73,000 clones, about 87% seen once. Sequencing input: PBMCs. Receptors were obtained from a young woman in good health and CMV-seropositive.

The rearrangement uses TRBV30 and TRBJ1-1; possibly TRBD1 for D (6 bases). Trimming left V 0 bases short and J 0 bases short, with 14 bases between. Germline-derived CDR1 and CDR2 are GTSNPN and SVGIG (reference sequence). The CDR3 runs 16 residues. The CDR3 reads CAWSVLRGTLNTEAFF. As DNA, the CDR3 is TGTGCCTGGAGTGTACTTCGTGGGACACTGAACACTGAAGCTTTCTTT.

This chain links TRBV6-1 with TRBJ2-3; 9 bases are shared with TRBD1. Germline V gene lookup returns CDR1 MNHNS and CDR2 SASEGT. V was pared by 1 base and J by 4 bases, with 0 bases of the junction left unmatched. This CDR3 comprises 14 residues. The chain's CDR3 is CASSEGQGADTQYF. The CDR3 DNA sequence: TGTGCCAGCAGTGAAGGACAGGGGGCAGATACGCAGTATTTT.

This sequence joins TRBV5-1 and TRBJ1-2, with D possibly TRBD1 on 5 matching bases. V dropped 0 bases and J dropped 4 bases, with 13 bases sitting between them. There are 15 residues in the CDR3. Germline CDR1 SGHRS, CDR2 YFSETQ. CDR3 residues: CASSLAPGRGYGYTF. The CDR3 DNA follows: TGCGCCAGCAGCTTGGCACCAGGGCGCGGCTATGGCTACACCTTC.

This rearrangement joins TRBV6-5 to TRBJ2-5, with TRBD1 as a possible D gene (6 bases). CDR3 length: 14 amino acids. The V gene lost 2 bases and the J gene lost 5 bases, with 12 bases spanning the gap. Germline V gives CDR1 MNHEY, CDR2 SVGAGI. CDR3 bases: TGTGCCAGCAGTTACGGGGGCCCTCGGGAGACCCAGTACTTC. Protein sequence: CASSYGGPRETQYF.

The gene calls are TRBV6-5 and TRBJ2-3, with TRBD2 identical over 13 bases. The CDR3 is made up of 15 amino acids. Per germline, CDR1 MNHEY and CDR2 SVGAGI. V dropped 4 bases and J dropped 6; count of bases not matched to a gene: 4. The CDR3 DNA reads TGTGCCAGCAGTTCACTAGCGGGGGGGCGGGATACGCAGTATTTT. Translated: CASSSLAGGRDTQYF.

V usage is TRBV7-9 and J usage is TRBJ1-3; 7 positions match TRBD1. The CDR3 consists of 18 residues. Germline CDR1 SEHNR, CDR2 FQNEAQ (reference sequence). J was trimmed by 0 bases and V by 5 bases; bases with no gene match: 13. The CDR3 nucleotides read TGTGCCAGCAGCGACTCCTACAGGGGCAAGAGCTCTGGAAACACCATATATTTT. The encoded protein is CASSDSYRGKSSGNTIYF.

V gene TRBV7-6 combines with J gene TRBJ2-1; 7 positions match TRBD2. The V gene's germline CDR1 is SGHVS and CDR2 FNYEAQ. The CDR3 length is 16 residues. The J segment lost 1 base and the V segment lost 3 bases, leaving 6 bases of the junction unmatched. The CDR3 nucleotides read TGTGCCAGCAGCTTCGGGACTATCTTTTCCTACAATGAGCAGTTCTTC. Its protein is CASSFGTIFSYNEQFF.

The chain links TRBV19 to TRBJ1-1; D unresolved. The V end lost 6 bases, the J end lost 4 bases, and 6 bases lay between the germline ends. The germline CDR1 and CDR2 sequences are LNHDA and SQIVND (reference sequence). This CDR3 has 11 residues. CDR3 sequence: CASRVSTEAFF. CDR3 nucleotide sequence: TGTGCCAGTAGGGTTAGCACTGAAGCTTTCTTT. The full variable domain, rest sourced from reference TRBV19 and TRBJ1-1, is DGGITQSPKYLFRKEGQNVTLSCEQNLNHDAMYWYRQDPGQGLRLIYYSQIVNDFQKGDIAEGYSVSREKKESFPLTVTSAQKNPTAFYLCASRVSTEAFFGQGTRLTVV.

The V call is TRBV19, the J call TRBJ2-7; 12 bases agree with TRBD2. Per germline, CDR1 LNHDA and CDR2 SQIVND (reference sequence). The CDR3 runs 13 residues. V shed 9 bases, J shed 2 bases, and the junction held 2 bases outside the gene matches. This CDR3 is CASRLAGAYEQYF. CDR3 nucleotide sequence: TGTGCCAGCCGACTAGCGGGGGCCTACGAGCAGTACTTC.

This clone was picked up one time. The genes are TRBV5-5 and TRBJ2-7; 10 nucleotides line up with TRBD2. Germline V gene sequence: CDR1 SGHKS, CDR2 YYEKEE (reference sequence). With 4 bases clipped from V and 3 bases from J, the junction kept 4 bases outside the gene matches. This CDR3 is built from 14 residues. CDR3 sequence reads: CASSVGTSDYEQYF. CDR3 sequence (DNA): TGTGCCAGCAGCGTCGGGACTAGCGACTACGAGCAGTACTTC.

This CDR3 reads CASSGGLSGGARNEQFF. As DNA, the CDR3 is TGTGCCAGCAGCGGCGGCCTCAGCGGGGGGGCCCGGAATGAGCAGTTCTTC. The chain joins TRBV7-9 to TRBJ2-1; 10 nucleotides align to TRBD2. There are 17 residues in the CDR3. Trimming cost V 5 bases and J 7 bases; bases outside gene matches: 14. Germline V gives CDR1 SEHNR, CDR2 FQNEAQ (reference sequence).

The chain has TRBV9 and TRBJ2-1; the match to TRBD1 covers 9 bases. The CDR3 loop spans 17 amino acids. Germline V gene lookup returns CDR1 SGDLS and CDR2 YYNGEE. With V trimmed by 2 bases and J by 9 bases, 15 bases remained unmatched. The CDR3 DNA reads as TGTGCCAGCAGCGTCACTCCGGACAGGGGAATGAATAGTGAGCAGTTCTTC. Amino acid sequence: CASSVTPDRGMNSEQFF.

Written as DNA, the CDR3 is TGCGCCAGCAGCCAATGGCGTCCAGGGGTTGTTGCTTTCTTT. Translated: CASSQWRPGVVAFF. The chain employs TRBV4-1 and TRBJ1-1; D is perhaps TRBD1 (6 bases). Germline V CDR1 and CDR2: MGHRA, YSYEKL. V was pared by 2 bases and J by 11 bases, with 18 bases between. The CDR3 extends over 14 amino acids.

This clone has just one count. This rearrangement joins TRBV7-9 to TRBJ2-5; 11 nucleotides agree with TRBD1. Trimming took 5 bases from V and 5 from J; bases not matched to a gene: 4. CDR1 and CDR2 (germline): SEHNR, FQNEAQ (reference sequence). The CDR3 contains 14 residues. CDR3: CASSPGTGGETQYF. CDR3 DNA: TGTGCCAGCAGCCCCGGGACAGGGGGGGAGACCCAGTACTTC.

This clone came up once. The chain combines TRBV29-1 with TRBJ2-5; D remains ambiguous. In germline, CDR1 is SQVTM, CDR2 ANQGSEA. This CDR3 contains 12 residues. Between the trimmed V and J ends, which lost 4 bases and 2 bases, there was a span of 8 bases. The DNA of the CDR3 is TGCAGCGTTGCAGTGGAGCAAGAGACCCAGTACTTC. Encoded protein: CSVAVEQETQYF.

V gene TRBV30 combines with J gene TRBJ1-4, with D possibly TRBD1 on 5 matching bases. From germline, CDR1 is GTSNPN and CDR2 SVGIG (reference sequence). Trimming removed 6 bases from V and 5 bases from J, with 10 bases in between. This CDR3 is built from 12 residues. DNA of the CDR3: TGTGCCTGTCTTCAGGGCAATGAAAAACTGTTTTTT. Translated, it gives CACLQGNEKLFF.

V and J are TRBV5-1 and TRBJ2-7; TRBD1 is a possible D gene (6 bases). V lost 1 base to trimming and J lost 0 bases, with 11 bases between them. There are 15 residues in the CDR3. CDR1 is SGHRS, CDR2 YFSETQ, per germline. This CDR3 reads CASSLFAGASYEQYF. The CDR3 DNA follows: TGCGCCAGCAGCTTGTTTGCAGGGGCCTCCTACGAGCAGTACTTC. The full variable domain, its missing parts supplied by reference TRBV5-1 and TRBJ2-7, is KAGVTQTPRYLIKTRGQQVTLSCSPISGHRSVSWYQQTPGQGLQFLFEYFSETQRNKGNFPGRFSGRQFSNSRSEMNVSTLELGDSALYLCASSLFAGASYEQYFGPGTRLTVT.

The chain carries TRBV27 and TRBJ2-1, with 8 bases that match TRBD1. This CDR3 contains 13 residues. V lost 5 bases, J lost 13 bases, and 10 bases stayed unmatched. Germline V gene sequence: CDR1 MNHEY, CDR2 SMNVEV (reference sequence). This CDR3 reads CASSLAGGSQQFF. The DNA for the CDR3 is TGTGCCAGCAGTCTGGCAGGGGGCTCTCAACAGTTCTTC.

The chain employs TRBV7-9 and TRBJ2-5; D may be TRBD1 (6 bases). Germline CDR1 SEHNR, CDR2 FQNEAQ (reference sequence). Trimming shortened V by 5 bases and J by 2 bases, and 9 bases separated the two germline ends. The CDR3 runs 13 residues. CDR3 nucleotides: TGTGCCAGCAGCCACGGACAGCAAGAGACCCAGTACTTC. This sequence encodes CASSHGQQETQYF.

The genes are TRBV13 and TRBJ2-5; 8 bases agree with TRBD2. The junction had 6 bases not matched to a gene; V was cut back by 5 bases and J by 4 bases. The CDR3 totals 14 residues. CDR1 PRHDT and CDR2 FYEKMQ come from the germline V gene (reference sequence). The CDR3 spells CASSTRTSRETQYF. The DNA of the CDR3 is TGTGCCAGCAGCACCCGGACTAGCAGAGAGACCCAGTACTTC. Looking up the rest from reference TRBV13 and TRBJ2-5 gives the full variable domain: AAGVIQSPRHLIKEKRETATLKCYPIPRHDTVYWYQQGPGQDPQFLISFYEKMQSDKGSIPDRFSAQQFSDYHSELNMSSLELGDSALYFCASSTRTSRETQYFGPGTRLLVL.

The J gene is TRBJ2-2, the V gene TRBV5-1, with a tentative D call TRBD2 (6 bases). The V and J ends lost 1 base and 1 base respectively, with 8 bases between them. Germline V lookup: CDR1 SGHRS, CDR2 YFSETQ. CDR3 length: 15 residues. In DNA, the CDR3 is TGCGCCAGCAGCTTGCAAGCGGGGAACACCGGGGAGCTGTTTTTT. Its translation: CASSLQAGNTGELFF.